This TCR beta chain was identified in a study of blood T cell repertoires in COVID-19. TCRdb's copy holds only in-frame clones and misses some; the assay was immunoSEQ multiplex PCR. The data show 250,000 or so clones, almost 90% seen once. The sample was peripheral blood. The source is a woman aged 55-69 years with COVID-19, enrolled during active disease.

Here the CDR3 reads CASSTTGGQPYGYTF. DNA for the CDR3: TGTGCCAGCAGCACTACAGGGGGACAGCCTTATGGCTACACCTTC. The rearrangement joins TRBV9 to TRBJ1-2; 8 bases are a match to TRBD1. The CDR3 has 15 residues. From germline, CDR1 is SGDLS and CDR2 YYNGEE. With V trimmed by 4 bases and J by 5 bases, 10 bases remained unmatched.